This T cell receptor (beta chain) was recorded in a study of blood T cell repertoires in COVID-19. On the study more broadly: Samples came from the United States, Italy and Spain, spanning acute and convalescent COVID-19. PBMCs, B-cell-depleted T cells, or T cells were the source of the cDNA or gDNA that made up the material.

This clone has only a few counts. The CDR3 consists of 17 residues. The V gene lost 0 bases and the J gene lost 5 bases, with 15 bases spanning the gap. The germline V gene has CDR1 SGHDT and CDR2 YYEEEE. As originally analysed: Scientists estimated how many nucleated cells there were by amplifying reference gene primers. The method was immunoSEQ multiplex PCR; TCRdb's version includes in-frame clones alone and lacks a portion of them. V, J and clone size were drawn from that table, and D and trimming were deduced from the DNA. The table includes about 330,000 clones, more than 70% detected once. The sequenced sample was peripheral blood. The J gene is TRBJ1-6, the V gene TRBV5-6; a possible D gene is TRBD1 (5 bases). This clonotype originated in a young man who had recovered from COVID-19. The CDR3 region is CASSLVPGPGNNSPLHF. The CDR3 DNA reads TGTGCCAGCAGCTTGGTTCCAGGGCCTGGGAATAATTCACCCCTCCACTTT. Based on the CDR3 plus reference TRBV5-6 and TRBJ1-6, the full variable domain is DAGVTQSPTHLIKTRGQQVTLRCSPKSGHDTVSWYQQALGQGPQFIFQYYEEEERQRGNFPDRFSGHQFPNYSSELNVNALLLGDSALYLCASSLVPGPGNNSPLHFGNGTRLTVT.